These 22 T cell receptor beta chains came from one sample sequenced in a study of cytomegalovirus exposure and HLA in healthy donors. PCR primers comprised 60 Vbeta and 13 Jbeta primers. Sequencing used immunoSEQ multiplex PCR; TCRdb keeps in-frame clones, though not all of them. This table holds 40,000 or so clones, 60% to 70% found once. The specimen was PBMCs. The source of these receptors is a man between 45 and 60 years old in good health and CMV-seropositive.

This clone was seen only once. The genes are TRBV5-1 and TRBJ1-1, with a possible D match to TRBD1 (6 bases). V was cut by 4 bases and J by 1 base, with 17 bases left in between. CDR1 SGHRS and CDR2 YFSETQ come from the germline V gene. The CDR3 consists of 16 residues. CDR3 DNA sequence: TGCGCCAGCAGCCCGAACTCTGGACAGAAGAACACTGAAGCTTTCTTT. This translates into CASSPNSGQKNTEAFF.

This clone was seen more than once but under ten times. J is TRBJ2-3 and V is TRBV9; D is ambiguous. There are 11 residues in the CDR3. Germline loops: CDR1 SGDLS, CDR2 YYNGEE. V was clipped by 4 bases and J by 4 bases, with 4 bases between them. The CDR3 reads CASSRADTQYF. CDR3 bases: TGTGCCAGCAGCCGCGCAGATACGCAGTATTTT.

The chain joins TRBV4-3 to TRBJ2-3; 11 bases line up with TRBD2. Looked up from germline, CDR1 is LGHNA and CDR2 is YSLEER. This CDR3 spans 16 amino acids. V trimming: 4 bases; J trimming: 2 bases; junction bases outside the gene matches: 5. The CDR3 is CASSRLAGGPTDTQYF. As DNA, the CDR3 is TGCGCCAGCAGCCGATTAGCGGGGGGGCCCACAGATACGCAGTATTTT.

CDR3 nucleotides: TGTGCCAGTACCCAAGACGGGAACTATGGCTACACCTTC. Translated, it gives CASTQDGNYGYTF. The chain combines TRBV19 with TRBJ1-2; D gene ambiguous. Germline CDR1 and CDR2: LNHDA and SQIVND (reference sequence). The CDR3 extends over 13 amino acids. Trimming removed 7 bases at V and 2 bases at J, with 11 bases between.

The genes are TRBV7-2 and TRBJ2-2; no reliable D call. The V and J ends lost 6 bases and 1 base respectively, with 6 bases between them. CDR3 length: 13 residues. The germline V gene has CDR1 SGHTA and CDR2 FQGNSA. The CDR3 spells CASRAGNTGELFF. The CDR3 nucleotides are TGTGCCAGCAGGGCAGGGAACACCGGGGAGCTGTTTTTT.

The chain carries TRBV10-3 and TRBJ2-1; 10 bases agree with TRBD1. V was clipped by 3 bases and J by 8 bases; unmatched bases: 4. The CDR3 totals 14 residues. Germline V gives CDR1 ENHRY, CDR2 SYGVKD. The CDR3 sequence is CAISDGTGDDEQFF. The CDR3 region has the DNA TGTGCCATCAGTGATGGGACAGGGGACGATGAGCAGTTCTTC.

The chain couples TRBV12-5 to TRBJ2-5; possibly TRBD1 for D (6 bases). Germline CDR1 and CDR2: LGHNT and FRNRAP. The CDR3 runs 12 residues. The V end lost 4 bases, the J end lost 4 bases, and 7 bases lay between the germline ends. CDR3 in amino acids: CASGSDRETQYF. In DNA, the CDR3 is TGTGCTAGTGGTTCGGACAGAGAGACCCAGTACTTC.

The sample holds a few counts of this clone. V gene TRBV4-3 combines with J gene TRBJ2-3, with TRBD2 as a possible D gene (6 bases). Trimming left V 1 base short and J 6 bases short, with 14 bases between. CDR3 length: 15 residues. CDR1 LGHNA and CDR2 YSLEER come from the germline V gene. The CDR3, as DNA: TGCGCCAGCAGCCAAGGACTTTTGGCGGGGGATACGCAGTATTTT. Its translation: CASSQGLLAGDTQYF.

The sample holds one count of this clone. CDR3 bases: TGTGCCAGCAGCTTAGTACAGGCCTTCTATGGCTACACCTTC. Encoded protein: CASSLVQAFYGYTF. This chain uses TRBV7-2 with TRBJ1-2; possible D gene TRBD1, 5 bases. This CDR3 spans 14 amino acids. Trimming left V 1 base short and J 4 bases short, with 10 bases between. Germline-derived CDR1 and CDR2 are SGHTA and FQGNSA.

This rearrangement joins TRBV30 to TRBJ1-3; D gene unclear. Germline loops: CDR1 GTSNPN, CDR2 SVGIG (reference sequence). The ends were cut back, 4 bases at V and 4 bases at J, with 5 bases in the middle. The CDR3 sequence is 11 residues long. The CDR3: CAWNLGNTIYF. DNA of the CDR3: TGTGCCTGGAATCTGGGAAACACCATATATTTT.

V and J are TRBV7-2 and TRBJ1-2; 8 bases are a match to TRBD1. CDR3 size: 15 residues. The V gene's germline CDR1 is SGHTA and CDR2 FQGNSA. With 4 bases clipped from V and 5 bases from J, the junction kept 9 bases outside the gene matches. The CDR3 here is CASSSPGQDHYGYTF. The CDR3 DNA follows: TGTGCCAGCAGCTCGCCGGGACAGGACCATTATGGCTACACCTTC.

J is TRBJ1-1 and V is TRBV18; no clear D. CDR3 length: 14 residues. V lost 2 bases to trimming and J lost 5 bases, with 12 bases between them. CDR1 and CDR2 from the germline V gene are KGHSH and LQKENI. The CDR3 loop is CASSPSAGGTEAFF. In nucleotides, the CDR3 is TGTGCCAGCTCACCATCGGCGGGAGGGACTGAAGCTTTCTTT.

There are a few counts of this clone. V is TRBV10-3 and J is TRBJ1-6; 7 nucleotides agree with TRBD1. The V and J ends lost 3 bases and 7 bases, in that order; junction bases with no gene match: 6. This CDR3 region has 15 residues. CDR1 and CDR2 from the germline V gene are ENHRY and SYGVKD. The CDR3 reads CAISEFGQENSPLHF. The CDR3 bases are TGTGCCATCAGTGAATTCGGACAGGAGAATTCACCCCTCCACTTT.

The chain couples TRBV5-8 to TRBJ2-6; the D gene is possibly TRBD2 (6 bases). The CDR3 length is 16 residues. Germline CDR1 and CDR2: SGHTS and YDEGEE. V was clipped by 4 bases and J by 0 bases, with 11 bases between them. The CDR3 sequence: CASSPGRDSGANVLTF. The CDR3 bases are TGTGCCAGCAGCCCGGGGCGGGACTCTGGGGCCAACGTCCTGACTTTC.

This chain connects TRBV30 to TRBJ1-5, with D perhaps matching TRBD1 (5 bases). The CDR3 runs to 19 residues. The germline CDR1 and CDR2 sequences are GTSNPN and SVGIG (reference sequence). V was trimmed by 6 bases and J by 2 bases, leaving 29 bases between them. CDR3 residues: CACTPKAGRLLNGNQPQHF. CDR3 coding DNA: TGTGCCTGCACTCCTAAGGCGGGGCGTCTACTTAATGGCAATCAGCCCCAGCATTTT. Full variable domain (rest looked up from reference TRBV30 and TRBJ1-5): SQTIHQWPATLVQPVGSPLSLECTVEGTSNPNLYWYRQAAGRGLQLLFYSVGIGQISSEVPQNLSASRPQDRQFILSSKKLLLSDSGFYLCACTPKAGRLLNGNQPQHFGDGTRLSIL.

This chain joins TRBV13 and TRBJ2-1; 9 positions match TRBD1. The CDR3 is 12 residues long. Per the germline V gene, CDR1 is PRHDT and CDR2 is FYEKMQ (reference sequence). With 6 bases clipped from V and 13 bases from J, the junction kept 7 bases outside the gene matches. CDR3 in amino acids: CASSPDRGGQFF. The CDR3 region has the DNA TGTGCCAGCAGTCCCGACAGGGGGGGTCAGTTCTTC.

The chain combines TRBV2 with TRBJ2-1, with TRBD2 as a possible D gene (6 bases). Germline V CDR1 and CDR2: SNHLY, FYNNEI. Trimming removed 8 bases at V and 9 bases at J, with 20 bases between. The CDR3 runs to 14 residues. DNA for the CDR3: TGTGCCAGCGGCGAAACTACTAGCTTTAGTGAGCAGTTCTTC. Translating it yields CASGETTSFSEQFF.

This clone was observed once. The V gene is TRBV7-2, the J gene TRBJ2-3; no clear D gene. V was shortened by 4 bases and J by 1 base, with 9 bases between the two germline ends. Germline CDR1 SGHTA, CDR2 FQGNSA. The CDR3 is made up of 14 amino acids. Here the CDR3 DNA reads TGTGCCAGCAGCTCCCCCCGGGGCACAGATACGCAGTATTTT. Its protein is CASSSPRGTDTQYF.

This clone was recorded a few times. The rearrangement joins TRBV5-4 to TRBJ2-5; D is possibly TRBD2 (5 bases). Germline CDR1 and CDR2: SGHNT and YYREEE (reference sequence). V was trimmed by 4 bases and J by 5 bases, leaving 12 bases between them. This CDR3 has 13 amino acids. In DNA form, the CDR3 reads TGTGCCAGCAGCAAGGGTAGGGAGGAGACCCAGTACTTC. Encoded protein: CASSKGREETQYF.

The rearrangement uses TRBV6-5 and TRBJ1-3; D is perhaps TRBD1 (6 bases). V lost 4 bases and J lost 0, with 10 bases in between. Germline V gene data show CDR1 as MNHEY and CDR2 as SVGAGI. This CDR3 is 15 amino acids long. This CDR3 is CASSSRGGSGNTIYF. CDR3 DNA: TGTGCCAGCAGTTCGCGAGGGGGCTCTGGAAACACCATATATTTT.

The chain couples TRBV5-1 to TRBJ1-1, with 7 bases fitting TRBD1. V lost 4 bases and J lost 1; bases outside the gene matches: 4. This CDR3 contains 14 residues. Germline-derived CDR1 and CDR2 are SGHRS and YFSETQ. This CDR3 reads CASSGGTANTEAFF. The DNA of the CDR3 is TGCGCCAGCAGCGGCGGGACAGCGAACACTGAAGCTTTCTTT.

CDR3 bases: TGTGCCAGCACAACAGGGACGAAGATTAGCAATCAGCCCCAGCATTTT. Translation: CASTTGTKISNQPQHF. The chain combines TRBV21-1 with TRBJ1-5; TRBD1, the table's D call, was not compared with the DNA. TRBV21-1 is reported as a pseudogene. The CDR3 totals 16 residues.